This T cell receptor (beta chain) was sequenced in a study of T-cell memory formation after mild COVID-19 (dated by TCRdb to 2020 to 2022). Regarding the study in general: TCR sequence clusters from the two donors were found to be largely donor specific. The cohort was made up of two young adult volunteers, one female and one male, who were previously healthy. In a couple of donors, T-cell clones that expanded and contracted after mild COVID-19 were followed by sequencing TCRalpha and TCRbeta repertoires longitudinally.

The listed sequencing device is Illumina NovaSeq 6000. TCRalpha and TCRbeta cDNA libraries were constructed by 5'RACE with constant-segment primers, with sample barcodes and unique molecular identifiers being introduced. Trizol reagent was used to extract RNA from every sample. The libraries were amplified in two PCR steps, and the second step added a second sample barcode and Illumina TruSeq adapters. The libraries were sequenced on an Illumina NovaSeq using 2 x 150 bp paired-end reads. The paper's processing steps were these. Demultiplexing of reads and collapsing into UMI-guided consensus sequences were performed with migec v1.2.7. Using mixcr v2.1.11, the UMI consensuses were aligned to TRA and TRB V and J templates and assembled into clonotypes. A clonotype was counted as expanded or contracted only if both edgeR and NoisET called the change significant, with noise models trained on biological replicates. edgeR calls used a false discovery rate-adjusted p below 0.01 and a log2 fold-change threshold of 1. As an exploratory analysis of dynamics, max-normalized trajectories of the 1000 most abundant clonotypes were examined by PCA with hierarchical clustering. Separately sequenced CD4+ and CD8+ repertoires were used to assign a CD4 or CD8 phenotype to each responding clone. TCRdb reworked the public reads: Q25 trimming with fastp, MiXCR clone assembly, productive beta chains retained. Each entry is one CDR3 protein sequence, shown with its most common DNA and genes. These V and J calls rely on TCRdb rather than the paper's analysis. This sample comprises around 530,000 distinct CDR3 sequences, approximately 21% of them detected only once. The top ten clones comprise approximately 8.4% of the sample.

The V end loses 2 bases and the J end loses 4 bases, and a stretch of 14 bases separates them. CDR1 and CDR2 were assigned from the germline V gene (reference sequence) as GTSNPN and SVGIG. Including cysteine and phenylalanine, the CDR3 has 14 amino acids. The only DNA kept is the CDR3, 42 bases in frame from the first base. PBMCs were isolated by Ficoll-Paque density gradient centrifugation. The investigation overall reported the following: Clones that contracted from day 15 to 85 showed balanced CD4/CD8 phenotypes, whereas a second wave of clones that expanded from day 15 to 37 leaned towards CD4+. The second-wave clones that peaked on day 37 were not confirmed to be SARS-CoV-2 specific. Contracting CD4+ clones were located mainly in the CM and EM memory subsets, whereas CD8+ clones were found to be enriched in EMRA. Some responding clones were detected in pre-infection memory, suggesting pre-existing cross-reactive memory T cells joined the SARS-CoV-2 response. The study included only a couple of mild cases, and larger cohorts that include severe cases with pre-infection samples were judged to be necessary.

As to this clonotype: Which antigen it targets is not known. No clone much larger than this one lies a single base away; base qualities are absent.

The TCR comes from an adult woman who had mild COVID-19 (a few samples of this study predate the infection). The sample titles of this study are shuffled in the database, so cell type and time point are left out; the donor was told from shared clones. The sequencing input was PBMCs or a T cell subset sorted from them (not recorded which). The chain links TRBV30 with TRBJ1-2; the D gene cannot be resolved reliably. The sequenced DNA: TGTGCCTGGAGTTCGCGAGGCGTGGCCTATGGCTACACCTTC. This codes for CAWSSRGVAYGYTF.